The clone carrying this TCR beta chain turned up a few times. Its antigen remains unknown. The junction and the germline gene differ at one end; a read error may be behind it. The data originate from a study of blood T cells in healthy people across ages. Whole-study findings and limits: Long-lived donors had more naive CD4+ cells and higher diversity than aged donors. A roughly linear age-dependent decrease characterized TCR beta diversity per million T cells.

A sample-barcoded 5' primer and a J-beta primer mix were used in a second PCR of roughly 6 to 11 cycles. Each CDR3 protein is one row after TCRdb ran MiXCR on the 5' RACE reads. The data contain roughly 700,000 distinct CDR3 sequences, over 45% of them singletons. The TCR was taken from a woman between 55 and 75 years old in good health. Material for sequencing was blood.

The CDR3 loop is CASSLTRDRVYNEQFF. DNA for the CDR3: TGTGCTAGCAGCCTGACTAGGGACAGGGTCTACAATGAGCAGTTCTTC. The rearrangement links TRBV7-7 to TRBJ2-1, with 9 positions matching TRBD1. The CDR3 covers 16 residues. The V gene's germline CDR1 is SSHAT and CDR2 FNYEAQ (reference sequence).